The table lists the clone carrying this TCR beta chain with a count of one. These data come from a study of identical twins. The germline CDR1 and CDR2 sequences are LNHDA and SQIVND (reference sequence). The CDR3 spans 13 residues. Trimming shortened V by 4 bases and J by 2 bases, and 8 bases separated the two germline ends. Unique molecular identifiers were in the cDNA, with template-switch universal primer binding. TCRdb re-called the 5' RACE reads through MiXCR, storing one row per CDR3 protein. The sample lists under 1 million distinct CDR3 sequences; 9% to 15% were seen once. These data were also filed under a second study, of yellow fever vaccine responses in identical twins.

The TCR originated in a woman between 18 and 29 years old in good health. Sequenced: PBMCs. The rearrangement links TRBV19 to TRBJ2-5; D is ambiguous. This CDR3 reads CASSNRRQETQYF. The CDR3 DNA is TGTGCCAGTAGTAATCGACGGCAAGAGACCCAGTACTTC.